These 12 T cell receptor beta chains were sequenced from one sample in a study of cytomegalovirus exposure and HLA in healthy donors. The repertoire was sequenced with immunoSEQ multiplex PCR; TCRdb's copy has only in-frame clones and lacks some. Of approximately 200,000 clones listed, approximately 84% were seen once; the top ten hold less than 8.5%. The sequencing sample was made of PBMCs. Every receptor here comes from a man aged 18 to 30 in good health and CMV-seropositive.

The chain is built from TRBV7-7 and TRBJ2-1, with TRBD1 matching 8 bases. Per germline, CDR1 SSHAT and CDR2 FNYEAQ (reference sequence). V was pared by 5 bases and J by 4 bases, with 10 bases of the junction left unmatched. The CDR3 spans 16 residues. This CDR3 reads CASSPSQGAGYNEQFF. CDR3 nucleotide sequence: TGTGCCAGCAGCCCCAGTCAGGGGGCGGGATACAATGAGCAGTTCTTC.

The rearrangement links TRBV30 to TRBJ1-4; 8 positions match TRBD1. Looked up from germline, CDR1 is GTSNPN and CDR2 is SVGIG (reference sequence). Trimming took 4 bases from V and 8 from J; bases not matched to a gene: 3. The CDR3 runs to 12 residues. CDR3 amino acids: CAWTPGGEKLFF. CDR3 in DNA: TGTGCCTGGACCCCAGGGGGCGAAAAACTGTTTTTT.

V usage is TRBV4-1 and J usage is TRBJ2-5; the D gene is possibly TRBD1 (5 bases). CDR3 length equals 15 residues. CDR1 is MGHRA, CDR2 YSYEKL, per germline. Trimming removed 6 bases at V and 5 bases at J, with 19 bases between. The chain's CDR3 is CASSQLDTPRETQYF. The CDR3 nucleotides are TGCGCCAGCAGTCAGCTGGACACCCCAAGGGAGACCCAGTACTTC.

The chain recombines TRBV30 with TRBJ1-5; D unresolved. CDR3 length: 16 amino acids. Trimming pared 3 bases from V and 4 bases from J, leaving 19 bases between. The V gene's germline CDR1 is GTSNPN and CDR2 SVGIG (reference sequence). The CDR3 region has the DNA TGTGCCTGGAGGGTGGTCCTCATATGGCGGAATCAGCCCCAGCATTTT. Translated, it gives CAWRVVLIWRNQPQHF.

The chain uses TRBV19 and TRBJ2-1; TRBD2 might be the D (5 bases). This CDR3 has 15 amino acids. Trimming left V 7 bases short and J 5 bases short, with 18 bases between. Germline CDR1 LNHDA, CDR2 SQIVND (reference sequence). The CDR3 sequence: CASNVIGSGDNEQFF. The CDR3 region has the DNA TGTGCCAGTAACGTTATAGGGAGCGGAGACAATGAGCAGTTCTTC.

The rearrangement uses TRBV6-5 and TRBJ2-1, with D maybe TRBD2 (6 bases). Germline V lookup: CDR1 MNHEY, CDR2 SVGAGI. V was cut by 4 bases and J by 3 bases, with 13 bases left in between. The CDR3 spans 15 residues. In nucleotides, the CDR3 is TGTGCCAGCAGTTTACAACTAGCCCGCTACAATGAGCAGTTCTTC. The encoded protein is CASSLQLARYNEQFF.

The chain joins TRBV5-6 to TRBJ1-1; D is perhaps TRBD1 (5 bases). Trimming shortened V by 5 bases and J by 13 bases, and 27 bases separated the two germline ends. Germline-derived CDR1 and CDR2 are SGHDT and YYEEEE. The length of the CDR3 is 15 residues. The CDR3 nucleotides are TGTGCCAGCAGTCGAGGGGTGGGAGGGGAGAGCTTCGTTTTCTTT. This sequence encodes CASSRGVGGESFVFF.

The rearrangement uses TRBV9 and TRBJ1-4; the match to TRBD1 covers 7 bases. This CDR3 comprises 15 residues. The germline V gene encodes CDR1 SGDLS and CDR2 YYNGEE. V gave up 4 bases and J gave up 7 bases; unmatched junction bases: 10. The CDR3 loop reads CASSLTGARGEKLFF. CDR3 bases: TGTGCCAGCAGCTTAACAGGGGCCCGTGGTGAAAAACTGTTTTTT.

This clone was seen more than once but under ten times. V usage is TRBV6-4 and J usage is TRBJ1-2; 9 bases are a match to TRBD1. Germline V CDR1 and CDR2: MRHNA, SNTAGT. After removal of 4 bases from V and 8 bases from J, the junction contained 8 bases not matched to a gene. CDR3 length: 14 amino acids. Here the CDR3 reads CASSATGTGIGYTF. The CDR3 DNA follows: TGTGCCAGCAGTGCAACCGGGACAGGGATCGGCTACACCTTC.

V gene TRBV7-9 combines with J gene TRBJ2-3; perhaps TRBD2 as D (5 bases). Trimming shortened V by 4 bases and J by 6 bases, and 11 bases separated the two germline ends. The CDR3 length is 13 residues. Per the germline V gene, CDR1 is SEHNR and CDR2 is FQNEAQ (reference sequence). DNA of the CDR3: TGTGCCAGCAGCTCCTCACTAGAGGATACGCAGTATTTT. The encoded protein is CASSSSLEDTQYF.

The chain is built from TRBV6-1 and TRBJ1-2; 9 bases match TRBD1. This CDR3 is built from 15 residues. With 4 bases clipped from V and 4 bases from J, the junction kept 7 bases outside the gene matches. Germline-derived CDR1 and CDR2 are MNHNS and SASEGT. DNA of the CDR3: TGTGCCAGCAGTGCTGGGACAGGGAGAAGCTATGGCTACACCTTC. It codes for CASSAGTGRSYGYTF.

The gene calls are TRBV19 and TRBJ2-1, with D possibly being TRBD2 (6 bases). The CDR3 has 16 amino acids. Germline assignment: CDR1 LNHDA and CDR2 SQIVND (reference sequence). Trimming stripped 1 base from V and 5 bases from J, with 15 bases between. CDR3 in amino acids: CASSIARGKAHNEQFF. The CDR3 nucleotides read TGTGCCAGTAGTATAGCGCGGGGTAAGGCGCACAATGAGCAGTTCTTC.